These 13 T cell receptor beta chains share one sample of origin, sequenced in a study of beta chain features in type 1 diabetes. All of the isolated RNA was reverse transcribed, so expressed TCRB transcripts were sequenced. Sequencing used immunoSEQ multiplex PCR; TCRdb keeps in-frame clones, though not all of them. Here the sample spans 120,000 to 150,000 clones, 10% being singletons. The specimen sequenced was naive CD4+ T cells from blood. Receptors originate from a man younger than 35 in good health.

The CDR3 bases are TGTGCCAGCAGCTCGGGGACTGGTGGCTACGAGCAGTACTTC. Amino acid sequence: CASSSGTGGYEQYF. This chain links TRBV11-2 with TRBJ2-7, with TRBD2 as a possible D gene (6 bases). V was cut by 4 bases and J by 3 bases, with 13 bases left in between. This CDR3 contains 14 residues. Germline-derived CDR1 and CDR2 are SGHAT and FQNNGV.

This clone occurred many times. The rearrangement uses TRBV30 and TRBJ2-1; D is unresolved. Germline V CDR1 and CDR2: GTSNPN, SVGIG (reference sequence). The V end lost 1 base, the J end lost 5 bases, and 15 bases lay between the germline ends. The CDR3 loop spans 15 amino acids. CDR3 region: CAWSALQLRNNEQFF. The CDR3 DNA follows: TGTGCCTGGAGTGCCCTGCAACTCCGAAACAATGAGCAGTTCTTC.

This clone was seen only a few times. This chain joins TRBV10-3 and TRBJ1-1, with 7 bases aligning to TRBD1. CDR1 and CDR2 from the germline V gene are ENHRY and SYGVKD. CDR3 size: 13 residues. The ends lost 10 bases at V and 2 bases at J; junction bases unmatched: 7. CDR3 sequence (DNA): TGTGCCACGAAGGGACAGCCTAACACTGAAGCTTTCTTT. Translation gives CATKGQPNTEAFF.

CDR3 bases: TGTGCCAGCAGGGGAGGGTCTAAAGGTACGCAGTATTTT. This gives the protein CASRGGSKGTQYF. The chain carries TRBV2 and TRBJ2-3, with 7 nucleotides matching TRBD2. The V gene end was trimmed by 6 bases and the J gene end by 8 bases; junction bases not matched to a gene: 8. The germline V gene has CDR1 SNHLY and CDR2 FYNNEI. There are 13 residues in the CDR3.

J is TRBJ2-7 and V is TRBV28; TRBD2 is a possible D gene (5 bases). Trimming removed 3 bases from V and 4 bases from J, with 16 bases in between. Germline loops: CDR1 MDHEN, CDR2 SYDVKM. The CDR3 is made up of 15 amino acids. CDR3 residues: CASSFSGELGYEQYF. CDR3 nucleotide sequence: TGTGCCAGCAGTTTTTCCGGGGAGTTGGGATACGAGCAGTACTTC.

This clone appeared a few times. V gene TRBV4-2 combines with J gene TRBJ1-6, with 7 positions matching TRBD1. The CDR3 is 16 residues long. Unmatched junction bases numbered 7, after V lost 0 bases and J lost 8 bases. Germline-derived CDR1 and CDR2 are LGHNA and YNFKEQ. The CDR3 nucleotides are TGTGCCAGCAGCCAAGATCGACAGGGCAGAGATTCACCCCTCCACTTT. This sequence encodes CASSQDRQGRDSPLHF.

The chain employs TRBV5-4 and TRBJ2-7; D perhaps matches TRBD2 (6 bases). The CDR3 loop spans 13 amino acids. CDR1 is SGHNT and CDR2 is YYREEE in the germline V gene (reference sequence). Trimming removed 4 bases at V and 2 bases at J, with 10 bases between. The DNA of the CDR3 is TGTGCCAGCAGCCTCGGGAGTCCCTACGAGCAGTACTTC. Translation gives CASSLGSPYEQYF.

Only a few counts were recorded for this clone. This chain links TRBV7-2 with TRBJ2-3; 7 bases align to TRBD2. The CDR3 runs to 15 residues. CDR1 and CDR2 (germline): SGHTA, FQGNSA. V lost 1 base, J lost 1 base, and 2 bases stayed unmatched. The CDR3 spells CASSLGGGGTDTQYF. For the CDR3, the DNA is TGTGCCAGCAGCTTAGGTGGGGGGGGCACAGATACGCAGTATTTT.

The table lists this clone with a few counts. The CDR3 reads CASSLARGGVYEQYF. Written as DNA, the CDR3 is TGTGCCAGCAGCTTGGCCCGGGGGGGGGTCTACGAGCAGTACTTC. The chain carries TRBV5-4 and TRBJ2-7, with TRBD2 matching 8 bases. V gave up 0 bases and J gave up 3 bases; unmatched junction bases: 5. The CDR3 spans 15 residues. In germline, CDR1 is SGHNT, CDR2 YYREEE (reference sequence).

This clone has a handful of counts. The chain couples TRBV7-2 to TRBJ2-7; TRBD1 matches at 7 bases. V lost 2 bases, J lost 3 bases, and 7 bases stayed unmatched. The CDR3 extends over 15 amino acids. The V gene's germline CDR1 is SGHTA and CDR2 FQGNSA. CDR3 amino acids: CASSLIPAGGYEQYF. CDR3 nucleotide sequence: TGTGCCAGCAGCTTAATCCCCGCAGGGGGCTACGAGCAGTACTTC.

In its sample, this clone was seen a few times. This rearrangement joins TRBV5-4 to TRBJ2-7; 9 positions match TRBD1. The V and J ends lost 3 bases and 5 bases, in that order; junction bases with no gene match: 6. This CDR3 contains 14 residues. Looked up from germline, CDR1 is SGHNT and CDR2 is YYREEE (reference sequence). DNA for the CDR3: TGTGCCAGCAGCTCGGGACAGGGACCCCACGAGCAGTACTTC. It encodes CASSSGQGPHEQYF.

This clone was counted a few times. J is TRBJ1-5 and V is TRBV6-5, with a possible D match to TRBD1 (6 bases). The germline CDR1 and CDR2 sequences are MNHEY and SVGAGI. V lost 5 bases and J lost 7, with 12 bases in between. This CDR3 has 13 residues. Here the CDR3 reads CASSRTGSQPQHF. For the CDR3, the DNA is TGTGCCAGCAGTCGTACAGGGTCCCAGCCCCAGCATTTT.

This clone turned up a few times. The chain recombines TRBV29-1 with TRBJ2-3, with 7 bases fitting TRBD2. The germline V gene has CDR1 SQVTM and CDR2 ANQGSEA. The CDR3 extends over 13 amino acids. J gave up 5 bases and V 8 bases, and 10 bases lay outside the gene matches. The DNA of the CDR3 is TGCAGCCTGATCGGGGGGTCGGGAGATACGCAGTATTTT. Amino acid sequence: CSLIGGSGDTQYF.